This TCR beta chain was retrieved from a study of blood T cell repertoires in COVID-19. Study-wide background: The United States, Italy and Spain provided the acute and convalescent COVID-19 samples. In each case, the material was cDNA or gDNA derived from T cells, B-cell-depleted T cells, or PBMCs.

This clone occurred a few times. Source study methods: Estimation of nucleated cell counts relied on the amplification of reference gene primers. Generated by immunoSEQ multiplex PCR, the TCRdb table keeps only in-frame clones and is missing some. V, J and clone size reflect that table, while D and trimming were determined from the DNA. The sample records about 110,000 clones, over 75% being singletons. V was clipped by 8 bases and J by 7 bases; unmatched bases: 11. The CDR3 spans 14 residues. Germline-derived CDR1 and CDR2 are GTSNPN and SVGIG (reference sequence). The sample was peripheral blood. The chain employs TRBV30 and TRBJ1-6, with TRBD1 identical over 7 bases. The receptor was derived from a woman aged 50 to 65 with acute or convalescent COVID-19. The CDR3 DNA is TGTGCCCGCTCCGAGGGACAGAGGAATTCACCCCTCCACTTT. Protein: CARSEGQRNSPLHF. The full variable domain, completed using reference TRBV30 and TRBJ1-6, is SQTIHQWPATLVQPVGSPLSLECTVEGTSNPNLYWYRQAAGRGLQLLFYSVGIGQISSEVPQNLSASRPQDRQFILSSKKLLLSDSGFYLCARSEGQRNSPLHFGNGTRLTVT.